What follows is one T cell receptor beta chain and its context. Its antigen remains unknown. V shed 3 bases and J shed 5 bases, with 6 bases lying between them. The CDR3 runs 12 residues. This record belongs to a study of post-analysis software for immune sequencing data. General study points: By F measure, strong co-clustering occurred among samples prepared in the same batch. When compared against controls, multiple sclerosis patients showed significantly lower normalized Chao1 diversity. Compared with controls, patients had more of 4 to 6 TRBV segments, including TRBV5-6, TRBV5-1 and TRBV20-1.

Carried by the TCR beta cDNA libraries were unique molecular identifiers. Roughly 0.5 million cDNA molecules were obtained from around 1 to 9.1 million T cells. TCRdb passed the PCR reads through MiXCR, listing each CDR3 protein once. The sample records hundreds of thousands of distinct CDR3 sequences, 30% being singletons. The J gene is TRBJ2-3, the V gene TRBV12-3 or TRBV12-4, with a possible D match to TRBD2 (5 bases). The sequence derives from a girl aged 5 to 17 with multiple sclerosis. The specimen sequenced was blood. In DNA, the CDR3 is TGTGCCAGCAGTTTCGGACTAGATACGCAGTATTTT. Translating gives CASSFGLDTQYF.